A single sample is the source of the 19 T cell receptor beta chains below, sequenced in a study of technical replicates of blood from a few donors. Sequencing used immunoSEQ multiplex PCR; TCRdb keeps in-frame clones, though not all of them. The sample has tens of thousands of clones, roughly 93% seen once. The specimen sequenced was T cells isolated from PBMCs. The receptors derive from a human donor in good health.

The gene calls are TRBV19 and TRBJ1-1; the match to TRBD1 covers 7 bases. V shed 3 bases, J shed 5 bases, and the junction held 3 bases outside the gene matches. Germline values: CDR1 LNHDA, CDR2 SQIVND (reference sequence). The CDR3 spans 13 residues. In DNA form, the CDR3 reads TGTGCCAGTAGTATGACAGGGCGGACTGAAGCTTTCTTT. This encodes CASSMTGRTEAFF.

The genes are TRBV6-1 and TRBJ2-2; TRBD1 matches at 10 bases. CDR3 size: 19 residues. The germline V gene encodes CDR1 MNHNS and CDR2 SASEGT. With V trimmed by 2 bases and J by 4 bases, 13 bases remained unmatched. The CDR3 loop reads CASSELFDRGHSPTGELFF. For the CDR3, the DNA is TGTGCCAGCAGTGAACTGTTCGACAGGGGGCACAGCCCCACCGGGGAGCTGTTTTTT.

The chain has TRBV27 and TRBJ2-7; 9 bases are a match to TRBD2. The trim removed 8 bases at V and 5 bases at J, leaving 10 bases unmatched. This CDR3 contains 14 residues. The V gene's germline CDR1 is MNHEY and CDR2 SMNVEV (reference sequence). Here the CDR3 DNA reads TGTGCCAGCGGGGCGGGAGGGCGCTGGAACGAGCAGTACTTC. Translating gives CASGAGGRWNEQYF.

DNA for the CDR3: TGTGCCAGCAGTTTGGGAGGGGACGGGGGACCCCGCGGGCAGTACTTC. Protein: CASSLGGDGGPRGQYF. The chain carries TRBV28 and TRBJ2-7; the match to TRBD2 covers 7 bases. Trimming removed 3 bases from V and 9 bases from J; junction bases left unmatched: 17. This CDR3 has 16 residues. The germline V gene encodes CDR1 MDHEN and CDR2 SYDVKM.

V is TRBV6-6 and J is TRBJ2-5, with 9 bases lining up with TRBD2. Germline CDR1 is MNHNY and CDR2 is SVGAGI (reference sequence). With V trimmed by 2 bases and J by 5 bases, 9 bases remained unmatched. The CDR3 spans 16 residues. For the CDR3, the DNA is TGTGCCAGCAGTTACGCCTCTAGCGGGGCGGGGGAGACCCAGTACTTC. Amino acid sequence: CASSYASSGAGETQYF.

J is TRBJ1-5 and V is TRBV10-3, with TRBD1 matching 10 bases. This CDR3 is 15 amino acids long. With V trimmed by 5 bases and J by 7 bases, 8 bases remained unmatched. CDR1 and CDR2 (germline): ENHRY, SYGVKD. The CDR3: CAISQTGGQGQPQHF. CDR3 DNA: TGTGCCATCAGTCAGACAGGGGGCCAAGGACAGCCCCAGCATTTT.

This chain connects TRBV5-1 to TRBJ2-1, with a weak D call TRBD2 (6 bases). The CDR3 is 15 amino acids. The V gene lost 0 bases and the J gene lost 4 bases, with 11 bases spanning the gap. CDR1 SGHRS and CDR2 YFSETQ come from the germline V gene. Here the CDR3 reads CASSLGGELYNEQFF. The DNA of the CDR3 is TGCGCCAGCAGCTTGGGCGGGGAGCTTTACAATGAGCAGTTCTTC.

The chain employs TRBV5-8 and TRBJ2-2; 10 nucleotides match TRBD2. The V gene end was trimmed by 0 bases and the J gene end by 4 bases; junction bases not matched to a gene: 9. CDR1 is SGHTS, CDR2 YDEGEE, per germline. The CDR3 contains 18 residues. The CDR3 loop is CASSLGLAGAGSTGELFF. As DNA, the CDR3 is TGTGCCAGCAGCTTGGGGCTAGCGGGAGCTGGTAGCACCGGGGAGCTGTTTTTT.

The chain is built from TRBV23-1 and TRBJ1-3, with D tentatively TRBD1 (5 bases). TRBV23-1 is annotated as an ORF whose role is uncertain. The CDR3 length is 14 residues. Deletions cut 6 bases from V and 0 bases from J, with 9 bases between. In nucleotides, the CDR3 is TGCGCCAGCAGCAGGGCTTTCTCTGGAAACACCATATATTTT. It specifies CASSRAFSGNTIYF.

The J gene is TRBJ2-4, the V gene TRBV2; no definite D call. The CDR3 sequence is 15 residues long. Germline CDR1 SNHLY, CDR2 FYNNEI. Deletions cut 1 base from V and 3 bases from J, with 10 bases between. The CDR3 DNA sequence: TGTGCCAGCAGTGAAGGGATCCCTAGCAAAAACATTCAGTACTTC. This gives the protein CASSEGIPSKNIQYF.

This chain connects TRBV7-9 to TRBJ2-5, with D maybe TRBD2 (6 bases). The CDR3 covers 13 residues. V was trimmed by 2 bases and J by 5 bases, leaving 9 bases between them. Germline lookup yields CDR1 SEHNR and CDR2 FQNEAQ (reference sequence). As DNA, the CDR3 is TGTGCCAGCAGCTTACTAGCGTCGGAGACCCAGTACTTC. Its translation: CASSLLASETQYF.

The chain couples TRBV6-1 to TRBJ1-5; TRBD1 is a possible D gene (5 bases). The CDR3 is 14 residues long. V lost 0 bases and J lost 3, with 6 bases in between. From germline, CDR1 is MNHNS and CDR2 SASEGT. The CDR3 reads CASSEAQDNQPQHF. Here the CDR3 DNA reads TGTGCCAGCAGTGAAGCACAGGACAATCAGCCCCAGCATTTT.

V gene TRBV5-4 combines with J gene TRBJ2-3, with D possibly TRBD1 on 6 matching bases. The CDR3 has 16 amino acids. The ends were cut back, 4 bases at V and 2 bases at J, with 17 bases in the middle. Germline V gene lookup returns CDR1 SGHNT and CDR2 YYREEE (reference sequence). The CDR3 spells CASSALNRESTDTQYF. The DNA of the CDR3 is TGTGCCAGCAGCGCGCTTAACAGGGAATCCACAGATACGCAGTATTTT.

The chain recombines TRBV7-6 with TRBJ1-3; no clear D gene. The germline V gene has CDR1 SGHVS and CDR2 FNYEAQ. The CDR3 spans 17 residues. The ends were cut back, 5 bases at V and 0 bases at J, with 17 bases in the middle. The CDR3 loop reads CASSPKAAYPSGNTIYF. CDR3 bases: TGTGCCAGCAGCCCCAAGGCGGCCTACCCCTCTGGAAACACCATATATTTT.

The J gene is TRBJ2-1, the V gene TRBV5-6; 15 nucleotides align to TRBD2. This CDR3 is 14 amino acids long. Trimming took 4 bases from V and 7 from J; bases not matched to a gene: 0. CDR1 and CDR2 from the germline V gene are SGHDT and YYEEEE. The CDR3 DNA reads TGTGCCAGCAGCGGACTAGCGGGGGGGAATGAGCAGTTCTTC. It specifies CASSGLAGGNEQFF.

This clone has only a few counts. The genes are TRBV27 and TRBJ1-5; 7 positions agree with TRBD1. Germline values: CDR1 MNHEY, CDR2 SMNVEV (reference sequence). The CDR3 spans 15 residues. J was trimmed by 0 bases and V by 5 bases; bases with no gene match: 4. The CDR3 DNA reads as TGTGCCAGCAGTGGACAGGCGTATAGCAATCAGCCCCAGCATTTT. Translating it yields CASSGQAYSNQPQHF.

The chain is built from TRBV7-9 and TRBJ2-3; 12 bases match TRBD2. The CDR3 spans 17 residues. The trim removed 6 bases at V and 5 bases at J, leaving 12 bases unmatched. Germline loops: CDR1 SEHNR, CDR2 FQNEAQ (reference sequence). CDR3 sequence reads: CASRNLAGGPSGDTQYF. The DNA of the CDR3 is TGTGCCAGCAGAAACCTAGCGGGAGGGCCCTCGGGAGATACGCAGTATTTT.

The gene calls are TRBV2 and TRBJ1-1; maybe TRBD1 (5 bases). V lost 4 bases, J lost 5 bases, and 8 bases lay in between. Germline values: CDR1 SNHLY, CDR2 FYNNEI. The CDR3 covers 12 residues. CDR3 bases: TGTGCCAGCAGTGCTGACAGAACTGAAGCTTTCTTT. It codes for CASSADRTEAFF.

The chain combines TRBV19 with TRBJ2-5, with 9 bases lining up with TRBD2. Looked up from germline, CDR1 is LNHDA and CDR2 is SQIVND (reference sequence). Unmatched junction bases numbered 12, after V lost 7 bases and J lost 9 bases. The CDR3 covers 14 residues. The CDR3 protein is CASTSSGAAGSQYF. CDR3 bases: TGTGCCAGTACTTCTAGCGGGGCTGCTGGGTCCCAGTACTTC. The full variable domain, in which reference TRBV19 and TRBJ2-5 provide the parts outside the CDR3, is DGGITQSPKYLFRKEGQNVTLSCEQNLNHDAMYWYRQDPGQGLRLIYYSQIVNDFQKGDIAEGYSVSREKKESFPLTVTSAQKNPTAFYLCASTSSGAAGSQYFGPGTRLLVL.